This TCR beta chain is from a study of molecular identifiers for immune sequencing clone quantification. Via MiXCR, TCRdb re-called the PCR reads, giving one row per CDR3 protein. The table shows 460,000 or so distinct CDR3 sequences, with about a quarter occurring only once. Trimming took 0 bases from V and 2 from J, leaving 13 bases between them. Per germline, CDR1 SGHNT and CDR2 YYREEE (reference sequence). The CDR3 consists of 16 residues. The genes are TRBV5-4 and TRBJ2-3; the D gene is possibly TRBD1 (5 bases). Sequenced sample: naive CD8+ T cells from blood, with Jurkat cell RNA spiked in. As for subset: FACS-sorted CD8+CD4-CCR7+CD45RA+ naive T cells. The receptor's source is a human donor in good health. Some libraries in this study had Jurkat cell RNA spiked in. The CDR3 is CASSLAWQGVTDTQYF. The DNA of the CDR3 is TGTGCCAGCAGCTTGGCGTGGCAGGGTGTCACAGATACGCAGTATTTT.